The entry below describes one T cell receptor beta chain. Its specificity is unknown. This entry comes from a study of T cells in tuberculosis. Study summary: The T cells targeted glucose monomycolate, a mycobacterial lipid, via CD1B. A South African cohort included IGRA-negative adolescents, latently infected IGRA-positive adolescents and adults with active tuberculosis.

Between the trimmed V and J ends, which lost 3 bases and 1 base, there was a span of 12 bases. The length of the CDR3 is 15 residues. Germline CDR1 is MRHNA and CDR2 is SNTAGT. Study-level points and caveats: Smaller distances to GMM-specific TCRs suggested their expansion in active tuberculosis. Active tuberculosis patients had shorter CDR3-alpha; the beta difference was nonsignificant.

Clones were sequenced by immunoSEQ multiplex PCR, and TCRdb holds only the in-frame ones, with some missing. The sample carries some 26,000 clones, around 94% recorded once. The V and J genes are TRBV6-4 and TRBJ2-5, with TRBD1 as a possible D gene (5 bases). The sequenced sample consisted of PBMCs. The clonotype was recovered from a donor between 10 and 35 years old with latent tuberculosis or without tuberculosis infection. Some clones in this sample may be carry-over from other donors' samples. DNA of the CDR3: TGTGCCAGCAGTGAATCCCCTGACAGCCAAGAGACCCAGTACTTC. Protein product: CASSESPDSQETQYF.